One and the same sample provided the 13 T cell receptor beta chains below, sequenced in a study of blood T cell repertoires in COVID-19. Profiled with immunoSEQ multiplex PCR; TCRdb holds only in-frame clones, not every one. The table lists about 140,000 clones, approximately 84% of them singletons, with nearly 3.5% in the top ten. Sequenced material: PBMCs or T cells enriched from blood (not recorded which). Every receptor here comes from a woman between 45 and 60 years old with acute COVID-19.

The chain is built from TRBV7-9 and TRBJ1-2; maybe TRBD1 (5 bases). This CDR3 has 14 amino acids. Germline CDR1 and CDR2: SEHNR and FQNEAQ (reference sequence). V was trimmed by 3 bases and J by 4 bases, leaving 12 bases between them. The CDR3 sequence is CASSFSDRLYGYTF. The DNA of the CDR3 is TGTGCCAGCAGCTTTAGTGACAGACTCTATGGCTACACCTTC.

The rearrangement links TRBV7-9 to TRBJ2-2; D remains unclear. This CDR3 comprises 15 residues. Per germline, CDR1 SEHNR and CDR2 FQNEAQ (reference sequence). Deletions cut 1 base from V and 3 bases from J, with 9 bases between. As DNA, the CDR3 is TGTGCCAGCAGCTTAGGGTCCACATACACCGGGGAGCTGTTTTTT. Its translation is CASSLGSTYTGELFF.

The gene calls are TRBV7-2 and TRBJ2-4; 8 bases are a match to TRBD2. Germline V gene sequence: CDR1 SGHTA, CDR2 FQGNSA. V shed 5 bases, J shed 10 bases, and the junction held 13 bases outside the gene matches. CDR3 length: 15 amino acids. CDR3 loop: CASSQLAVGGRIQYF. The CDR3 DNA reads TGTGCCAGCAGCCAACTAGCGGTCGGAGGGAGGATTCAGTACTTC.

The chain has TRBV9 and TRBJ2-2; a weak D match, TRBD1 (7 bases). The CDR3 covers 16 residues. Germline loops: CDR1 SGDLS, CDR2 YYNGEE. With 6 bases removed from V and 3 bases from J, the gap between germline ends came to 18 bases. The CDR3 here is CASTPQGGHYTGELFF. The CDR3 DNA reads TGTGCCAGCACCCCCCAGGGGGGCCATTACACCGGGGAGCTGTTTTTT.

With regard to this clone: The same CDR3 can be traced to other DNA sequences in this sample. V is TRBV6-6 and J is TRBJ2-7, with TRBD2 identical over 11 bases. V lost 2 bases and J lost 3; bases outside the gene matches: 0. Germline V gene sequence: CDR1 MNHNY, CDR2 SVGAGI (reference sequence). This CDR3 has 14 residues. CDR3 sequence reads: CASSYGTSGYEQYF. The CDR3 nucleotides read TGTGCCAGCAGTTACGGGACTAGCGGCTACGAGCAGTACTTC.

This chain uses TRBV13 with TRBJ1-3; 7 positions agree with TRBD1. J was trimmed by 1 base and V by 0 bases; bases with no gene match: 3. This CDR3 region has 16 residues. Germline values: CDR1 PRHDT, CDR2 FYEKMQ (reference sequence). The CDR3 is CASSLGDRHSGNTIYF. The CDR3 bases are TGTGCCAGCAGCTTAGGGGACAGGCATTCTGGAAACACCATATATTTT.

The rearrangement joins TRBV6-5 to TRBJ2-1; 11 positions agree with TRBD2. The CDR3 runs to 15 residues. Germline CDR1 MNHEY, CDR2 SVGAGI. V was pared by 5 bases and J by 9 bases, with 9 bases of the junction left unmatched. The CDR3 here is CASSTTSGSSTEQFF. In nucleotides, the CDR3 is TGTGCCAGCAGTACAACTAGCGGGAGCTCGACTGAGCAGTTCTTC.

The chain combines TRBV11-2 with TRBJ1-2, with 9 bases matching TRBD1. V lost 6 bases, J lost 8 bases, and 7 bases stayed unmatched. The germline V gene has CDR1 SGHAT and CDR2 FQNNGV. There are 13 residues in the CDR3. CDR3 protein: CASRSQGAGGYTF. CDR3 DNA: TGTGCCAGCAGGTCACAGGGGGCGGGCGGCTACACCTTC.

This clone occurred once. The rearrangement joins TRBV30 to TRBJ2-7, with 11 positions matching TRBD2. CDR1 GTSNPN and CDR2 SVGIG come from the germline V gene (reference sequence). The CDR3 spans 16 residues. J was trimmed by 2 bases and V by 0 bases; bases with no gene match: 6. CDR3 loop: CAWSVGRLAGTYEQYF. DNA of the CDR3: TGTGCCTGGAGTGTAGGGAGACTAGCGGGGACCTACGAGCAGTACTTC.

V usage is TRBV6-1 and J usage is TRBJ2-2, with 9 bases identical to TRBD2. With V trimmed by 2 bases and J by 4 bases, 5 bases remained unmatched. The CDR3 spans 16 residues. Germline V gene lookup returns CDR1 MNHNS and CDR2 SASEGT. This chain's CDR3 is CASSEWVSGGTGELFF. CDR3 bases: TGTGCCAGCAGTGAATGGGTTAGCGGGGGCACCGGGGAGCTGTTTTTT.

This chain uses TRBV19 with TRBJ2-1; D perhaps matches TRBD2 (6 bases). V was pared by 6 bases and J by 5 bases, with 23 bases between. CDR1 and CDR2 from the germline V gene are LNHDA and SQIVND (reference sequence). This CDR3 is 17 amino acids long. The CDR3 region has the DNA TGTGCCAGTAGCCTGCCCATCCCGGGACTCCTAAACAATGAGCAGTTCTTC. It is translated as CASSLPIPGLLNNEQFF.

This clone occurred once. The gene calls are TRBV18 and TRBJ2-7; perhaps TRBD1 as D (5 bases). Trimming pared 6 bases from V and 2 bases from J, leaving 17 bases between. CDR3 length: 15 amino acids. The germline V gene encodes CDR1 KGHSH and CDR2 LQKENI. CDR3 sequence: CASSLLLDSTYEQYF. CDR3 nucleotides: TGTGCCAGCTCCCTCCTCCTCGACAGTACCTACGAGCAGTACTTC.

The chain couples TRBV7-9 to TRBJ2-1; 8 bases fit TRBD2. CDR1 and CDR2 (germline): SEHNR, FQNEAQ (reference sequence). V was clipped by 1 base and J by 7 bases; unmatched bases: 6. The CDR3 is made up of 15 amino acids. This chain's CDR3 is CASSLGAGGVNEQFF. CDR3 bases: TGTGCCAGCAGCTTAGGTGCGGGGGGTGTGAATGAGCAGTTCTTC.